This T cell receptor beta chain came from a study of OX40 agonist ivuxolimab in advanced cancers. Overall study: Age averaged 60 years (range roughly 20 to 90), and approximately 80% were male.

The CDR3 is 14 amino acids. The germline V gene encodes CDR1 SGHNT and CDR2 YENEEA. With V trimmed by 5 bases and J by 1 base, 3 bases remained unmatched. Some clones are missing from TCRdb's copy, which holds only in-frame ones; the method was immunoSEQ multiplex PCR. There are around 25,000 clones in the sample; about 85% occur only once, and about 33% lies in the top ten. The sequence was obtained from an adult with an advanced solid tumor such as melanoma, head and neck, liver or kidney cancer. Sequencing used CD4+ or CD8+ T cells sorted from blood, obtained in a trial of the OX40 agonist ivuxolimab. The V call is TRBV11-3, the J call TRBJ2-3; 7 nucleotides agree with TRBD2. In DNA, the CDR3 is TGTGCCAGCAGCACCCGGGGGGGCACAGATACGCAGTATTTT. Its protein product is CASSTRGGTDTQYF.